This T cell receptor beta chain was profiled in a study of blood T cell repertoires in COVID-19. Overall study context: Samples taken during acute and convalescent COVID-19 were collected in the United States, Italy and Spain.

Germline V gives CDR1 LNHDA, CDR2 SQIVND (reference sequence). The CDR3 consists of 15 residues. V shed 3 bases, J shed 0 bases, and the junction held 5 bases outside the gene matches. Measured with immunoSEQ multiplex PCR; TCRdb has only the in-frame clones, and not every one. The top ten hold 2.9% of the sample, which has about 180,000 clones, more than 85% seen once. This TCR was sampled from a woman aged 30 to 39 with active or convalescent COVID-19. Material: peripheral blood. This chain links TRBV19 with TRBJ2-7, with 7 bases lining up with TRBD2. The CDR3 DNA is TGTGCCAGTAGTATTGGCGGGGGTTTCTCCTACGAGCAGTACTTC. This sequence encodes CASSIGGGFSYEQYF.